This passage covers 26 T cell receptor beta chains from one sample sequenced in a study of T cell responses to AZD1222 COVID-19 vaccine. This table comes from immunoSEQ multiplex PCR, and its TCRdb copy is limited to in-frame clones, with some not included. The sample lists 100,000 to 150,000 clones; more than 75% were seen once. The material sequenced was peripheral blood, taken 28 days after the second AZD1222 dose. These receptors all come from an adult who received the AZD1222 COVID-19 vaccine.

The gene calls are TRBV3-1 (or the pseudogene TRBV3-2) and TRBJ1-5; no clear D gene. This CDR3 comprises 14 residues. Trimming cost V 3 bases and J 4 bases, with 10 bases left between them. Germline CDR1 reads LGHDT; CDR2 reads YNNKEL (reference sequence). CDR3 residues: CASSHGRRNQPQHF. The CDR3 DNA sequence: TGTGCCAGCAGCCATGGGAGGAGGAATCAGCCCCAGCATTTT.

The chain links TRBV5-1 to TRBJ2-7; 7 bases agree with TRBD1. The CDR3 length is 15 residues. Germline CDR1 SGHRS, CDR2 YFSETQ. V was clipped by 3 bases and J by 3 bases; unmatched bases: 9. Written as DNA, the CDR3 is TGCGCCAGCAGCTACCGGGGACAGCCCAACTACGAGCAGTACTTC. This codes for CASSYRGQPNYEQYF. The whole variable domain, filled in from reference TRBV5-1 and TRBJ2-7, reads KAGVTQTPRYLIKTRGQQVTLSCSPISGHRSVSWYQQTPGQGLQFLFEYFSETQRNKGNFPGRFSGRQFSNSRSEMNVSTLELGDSALYLCASSYRGQPNYEQYFGPGTRLTVT.

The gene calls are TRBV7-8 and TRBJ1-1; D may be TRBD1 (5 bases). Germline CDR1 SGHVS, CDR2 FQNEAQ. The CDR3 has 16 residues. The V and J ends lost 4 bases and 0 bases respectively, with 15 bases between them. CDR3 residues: CASSSGAAFLNTEAFF. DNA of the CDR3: TGTGCCAGCAGCTCCGGGGCGGCCTTTTTGAACACTGAAGCTTTCTTT.

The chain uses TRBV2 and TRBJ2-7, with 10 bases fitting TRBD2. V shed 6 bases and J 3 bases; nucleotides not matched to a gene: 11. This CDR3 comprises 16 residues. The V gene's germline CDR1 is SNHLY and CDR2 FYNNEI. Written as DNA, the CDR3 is TGTGCCAGCAGCGGTTACCTAGCGGGAGTAATCTACGAGCAGTACTTC. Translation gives CASSGYLAGVIYEQYF.

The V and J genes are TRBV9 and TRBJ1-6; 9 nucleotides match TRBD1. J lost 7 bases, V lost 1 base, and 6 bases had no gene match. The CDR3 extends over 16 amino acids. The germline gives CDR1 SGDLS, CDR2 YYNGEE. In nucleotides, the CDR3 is TGTGCCAGCAGCGTACAACCCGGACAGGGGAATTCACCCCTCCACTTT. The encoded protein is CASSVQPGQGNSPLHF.

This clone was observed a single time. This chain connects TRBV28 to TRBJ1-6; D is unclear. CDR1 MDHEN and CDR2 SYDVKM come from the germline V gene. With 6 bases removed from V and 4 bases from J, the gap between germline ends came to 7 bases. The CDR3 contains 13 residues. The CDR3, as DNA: TGTGCCAGCAGGCTGGTTTATAATTCACCCCTCCACTTT. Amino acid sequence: CASRLVYNSPLHF.

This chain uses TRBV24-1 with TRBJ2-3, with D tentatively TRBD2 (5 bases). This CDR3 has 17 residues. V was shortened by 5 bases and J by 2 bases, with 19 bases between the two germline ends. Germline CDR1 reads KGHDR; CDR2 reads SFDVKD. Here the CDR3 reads CATSVHTRAAATDTQYF. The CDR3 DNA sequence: TGTGCCACCAGTGTTCATACCCGGGCAGCGGCCACAGATACGCAGTATTTT.

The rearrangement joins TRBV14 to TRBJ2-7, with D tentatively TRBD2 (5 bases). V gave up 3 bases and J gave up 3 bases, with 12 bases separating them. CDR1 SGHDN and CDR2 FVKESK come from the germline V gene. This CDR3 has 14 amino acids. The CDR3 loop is CASSHLATNYEQYF. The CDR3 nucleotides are TGTGCCAGCAGCCACCTAGCAACCAACTACGAGCAGTACTTC.

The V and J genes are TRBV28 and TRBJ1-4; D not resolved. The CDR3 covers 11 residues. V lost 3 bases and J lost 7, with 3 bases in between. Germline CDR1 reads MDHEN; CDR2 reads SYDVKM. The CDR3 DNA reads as TGTGCCAGCAGTTTTGTTGAAAAACTGTTTTTT. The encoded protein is CASSFVEKLFF.

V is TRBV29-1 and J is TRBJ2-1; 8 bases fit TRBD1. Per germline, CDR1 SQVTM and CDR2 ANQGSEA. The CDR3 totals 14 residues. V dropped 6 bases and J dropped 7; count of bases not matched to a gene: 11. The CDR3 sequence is CSVVGQGGKNEQFF. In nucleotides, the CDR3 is TGCAGCGTGGTAGGACAGGGTGGAAAGAATGAGCAGTTCTTC.

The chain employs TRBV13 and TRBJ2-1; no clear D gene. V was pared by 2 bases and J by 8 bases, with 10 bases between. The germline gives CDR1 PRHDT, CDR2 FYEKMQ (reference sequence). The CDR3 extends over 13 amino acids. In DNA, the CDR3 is TGTGCCAGCAGCTTAAGGGTTTCCGATGAGCAGTTCTTC. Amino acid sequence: CASSLRVSDEQFF.

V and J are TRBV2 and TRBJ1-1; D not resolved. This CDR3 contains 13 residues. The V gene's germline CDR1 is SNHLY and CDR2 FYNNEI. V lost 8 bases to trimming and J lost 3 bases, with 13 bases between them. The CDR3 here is CASDRGEDTEAFF. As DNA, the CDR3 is TGTGCCAGCGACCGCGGCGAGGACACTGAAGCTTTCTTT.

CDR3 loop: CASSVASGRAQETQYF. The CDR3 DNA follows: TGTGCCAGCAGCGTAGCTAGCGGGAGGGCTCAAGAGACCCAGTACTTC. The rearrangement uses TRBV9 and TRBJ2-5, with TRBD2 matching 12 bases. Looked up from germline, CDR1 is SGDLS and CDR2 is YYNGEE. V lost 0 bases and J lost 2; bases outside the gene matches: 2. The CDR3 totals 16 residues. Combining the CDR3 with reference TRBV9 and TRBJ2-5 gives the whole variable domain DSGVTQTPKHLITATGQRVTLRCSPRSGDLSVYWYQQSLDQGLQFLIQYYNGEERAKGNILERFSAQQFPDLHSELNLSSLELGDSALYFCASSVASGRAQETQYFGPGTRLLVL.

The DNA for the CDR3 is TGTGCCAGCAGCTTGTCGGCCAATGAGCAGTTCTTC. Translating it yields CASSLSANEQFF. The chain carries TRBV5-5 and TRBJ2-1; D gene ambiguous. Trimming removed 1 base at V and 6 bases at J, with 5 bases between. The CDR3 is made up of 12 amino acids. CDR1 SGHKS and CDR2 YYEKEE come from the germline V gene (reference sequence).

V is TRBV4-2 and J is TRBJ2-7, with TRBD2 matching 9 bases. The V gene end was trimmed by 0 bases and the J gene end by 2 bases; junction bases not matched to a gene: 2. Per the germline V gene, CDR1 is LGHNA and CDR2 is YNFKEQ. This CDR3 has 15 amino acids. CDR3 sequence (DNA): TGTGCCAGCAGCCAAGATAGCGGGAGCCCCTACGAGCAGTACTTC. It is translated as CASSQDSGSPYEQYF.

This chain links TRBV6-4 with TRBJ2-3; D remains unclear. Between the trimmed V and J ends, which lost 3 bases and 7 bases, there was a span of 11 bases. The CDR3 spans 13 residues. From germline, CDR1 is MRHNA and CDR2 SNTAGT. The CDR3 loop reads CASSEGEGNTQYF. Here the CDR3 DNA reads TGTGCCAGCAGTGAGGGCGAAGGAAATACGCAGTATTTT.

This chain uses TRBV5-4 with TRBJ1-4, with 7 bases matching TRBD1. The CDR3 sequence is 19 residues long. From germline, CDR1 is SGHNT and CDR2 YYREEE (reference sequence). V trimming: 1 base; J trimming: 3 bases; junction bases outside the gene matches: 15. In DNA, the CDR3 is TGTGCCAGCAGCTTGCGAGACAGGGAGTTCGCAGGGTCTAATGAAAAACTGTTTTTT. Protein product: CASSLRDREFAGSNEKLFF.

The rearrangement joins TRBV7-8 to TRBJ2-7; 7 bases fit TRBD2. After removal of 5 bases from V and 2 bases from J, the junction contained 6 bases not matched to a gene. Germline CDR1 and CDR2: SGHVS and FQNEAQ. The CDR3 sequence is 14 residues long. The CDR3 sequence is CASSHSGQTYEQYF. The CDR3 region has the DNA TGTGCCAGCAGCCATAGCGGGCAGACCTACGAGCAGTACTTC.

CDR3 in DNA: TGTGCCAGCAGCGTAGGGCCTGGGGGCGTAGGAGGTGAAAAACTGTTTTTT. Encoded protein: CASSVGPGGVGGEKLFF. This chain uses TRBV9 with TRBJ1-4; TRBD1 might be the D (6 bases). CDR1 SGDLS and CDR2 YYNGEE come from the germline V gene. The length of the CDR3 is 17 residues. V lost 0 bases, J lost 7 bases, and 19 bases lay in between.

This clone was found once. The CDR3 protein is CASSQGGINYGYTF. The CDR3 DNA follows: TGCGCCAGCAGCCAAGGCGGTATTAACTATGGCTACACCTTC. This sequence joins TRBV4-1 and TRBJ1-2; D uncertain. Germline lookup yields CDR1 MGHRA and CDR2 YSYEKL. The CDR3 has 14 residues. Trimming removed 1 base at V and 1 base at J, with 7 bases between.

CDR3 amino acids: CASSWAVRGYTF. The CDR3 region has the DNA TGTGCCAGCAGCTGGGCTGTTCGGGGCTACACCTTC. The chain combines TRBV5-8 with TRBJ1-2, with D uncertain. The CDR3 consists of 12 residues. CDR1 is SGHTS and CDR2 is YDEGEE in the germline V gene. The V gene lost 3 bases and the J gene lost 8 bases, with 11 bases spanning the gap.

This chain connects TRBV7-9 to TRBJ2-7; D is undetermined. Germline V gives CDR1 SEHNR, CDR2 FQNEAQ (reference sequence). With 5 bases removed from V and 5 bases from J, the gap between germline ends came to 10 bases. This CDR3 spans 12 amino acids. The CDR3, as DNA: TGTGCCAGCAGCCCGAGCTTCAACGAGCAGTACTTC. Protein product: CASSPSFNEQYF.

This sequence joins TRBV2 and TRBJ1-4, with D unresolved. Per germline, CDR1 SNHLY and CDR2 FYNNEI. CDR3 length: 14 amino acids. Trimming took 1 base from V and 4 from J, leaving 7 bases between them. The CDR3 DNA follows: TGTGCCAGCAGTGAAGGGGCAATTAATGAAAAACTGTTTTTT. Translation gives CASSEGAINEKLFF.

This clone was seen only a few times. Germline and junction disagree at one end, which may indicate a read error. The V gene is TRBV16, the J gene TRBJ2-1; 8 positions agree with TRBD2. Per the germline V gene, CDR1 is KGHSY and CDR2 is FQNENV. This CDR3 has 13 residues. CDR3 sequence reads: CASSQPAGGPKIF. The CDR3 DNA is TGTGCCAGCAGCCAACCGGCGGGGGGCCCCAAGATCTTC.

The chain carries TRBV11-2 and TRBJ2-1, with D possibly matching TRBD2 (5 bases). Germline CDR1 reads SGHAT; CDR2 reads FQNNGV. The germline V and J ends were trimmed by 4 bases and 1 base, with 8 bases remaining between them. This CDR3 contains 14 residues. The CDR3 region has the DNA TGTGCCAGCAGCTCGCGGGTGTCCTACAATGAGCAGTTCTTC. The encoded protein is CASSSRVSYNEQFF.

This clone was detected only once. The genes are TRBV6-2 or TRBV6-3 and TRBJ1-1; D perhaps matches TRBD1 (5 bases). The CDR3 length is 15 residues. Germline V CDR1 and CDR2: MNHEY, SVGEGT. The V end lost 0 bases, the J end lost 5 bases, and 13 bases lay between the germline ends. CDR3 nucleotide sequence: TGTGCCAGCAGTTACTCAAGAAAGGGACTTACTGAAGCTTTCTTT. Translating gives CASSYSRKGLTEAFF.